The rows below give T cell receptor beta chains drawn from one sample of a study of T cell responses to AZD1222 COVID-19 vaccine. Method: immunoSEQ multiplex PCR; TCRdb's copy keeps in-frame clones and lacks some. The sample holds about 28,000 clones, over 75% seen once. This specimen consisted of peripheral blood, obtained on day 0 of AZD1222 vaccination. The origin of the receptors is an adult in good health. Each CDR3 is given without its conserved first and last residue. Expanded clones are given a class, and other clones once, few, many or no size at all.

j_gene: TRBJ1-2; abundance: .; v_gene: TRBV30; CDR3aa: AWSMGGGSYGYT
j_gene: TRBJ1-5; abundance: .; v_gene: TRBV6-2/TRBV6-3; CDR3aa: ASSPGHPNQPQH
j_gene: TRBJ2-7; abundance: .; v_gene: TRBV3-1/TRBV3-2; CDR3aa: ASSPSGLYEQY
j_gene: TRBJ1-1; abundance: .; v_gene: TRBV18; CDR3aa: ASSPRGAF
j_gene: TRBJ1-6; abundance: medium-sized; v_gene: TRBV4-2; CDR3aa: ASSQDKAGAFAEASPLH
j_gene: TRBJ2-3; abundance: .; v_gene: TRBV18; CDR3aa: ASSPPQRSTDTQY
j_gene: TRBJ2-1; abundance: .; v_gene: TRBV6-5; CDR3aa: ASSLGDRESDEQF
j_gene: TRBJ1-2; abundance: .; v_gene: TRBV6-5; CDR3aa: ASSYQGGYGYT
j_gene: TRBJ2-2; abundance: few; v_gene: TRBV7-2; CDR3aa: ASSFSRRGLTGELF
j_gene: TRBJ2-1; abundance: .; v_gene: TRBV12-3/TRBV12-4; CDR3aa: ASSLWEGNEQF
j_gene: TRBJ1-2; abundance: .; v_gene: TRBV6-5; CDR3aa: ASSYSSGSGYT
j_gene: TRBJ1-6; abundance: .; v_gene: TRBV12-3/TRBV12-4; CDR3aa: ASSPGGSSPLH
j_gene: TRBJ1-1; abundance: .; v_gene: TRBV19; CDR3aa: ASSTRQGRETEAF
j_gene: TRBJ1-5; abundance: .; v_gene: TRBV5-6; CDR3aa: ASSLDRGRLGNQPQH
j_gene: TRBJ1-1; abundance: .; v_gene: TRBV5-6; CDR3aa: ASSWGSGQA
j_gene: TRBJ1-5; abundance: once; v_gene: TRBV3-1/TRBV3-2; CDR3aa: ASSHLGAQQPQH
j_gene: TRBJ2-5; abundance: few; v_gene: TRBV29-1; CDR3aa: SVGLAGGQETQY
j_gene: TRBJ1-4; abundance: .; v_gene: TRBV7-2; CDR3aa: ASSSVGREKLF
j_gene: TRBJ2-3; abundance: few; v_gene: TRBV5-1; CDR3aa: ATARGPSTDTQY
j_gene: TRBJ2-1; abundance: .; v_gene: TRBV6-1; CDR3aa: ASSEVTSGRAGEQF
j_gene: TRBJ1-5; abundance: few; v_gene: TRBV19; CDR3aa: ASSMGPAGNQPQH
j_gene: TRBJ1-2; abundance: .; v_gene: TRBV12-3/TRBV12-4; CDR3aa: AISTTGTYGYT
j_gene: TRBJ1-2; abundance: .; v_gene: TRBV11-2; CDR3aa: ASSLGAPLGYT
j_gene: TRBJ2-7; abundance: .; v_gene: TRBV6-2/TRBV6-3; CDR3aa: ASSLEGTYEQY
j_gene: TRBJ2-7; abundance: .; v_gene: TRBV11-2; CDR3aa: ASSEAGVSYEQY
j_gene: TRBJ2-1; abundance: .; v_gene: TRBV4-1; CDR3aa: ASSRQTSGGAQEQF
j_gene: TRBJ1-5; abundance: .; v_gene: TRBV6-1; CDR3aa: ASSEERLPDQPQH
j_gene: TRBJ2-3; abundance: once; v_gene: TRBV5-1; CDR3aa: ASSLGGLSTDTQY
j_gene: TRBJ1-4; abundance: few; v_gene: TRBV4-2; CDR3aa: ASSQEAGLGNEKLF
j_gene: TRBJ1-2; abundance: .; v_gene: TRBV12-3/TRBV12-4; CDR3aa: ASSRDRGGGYT
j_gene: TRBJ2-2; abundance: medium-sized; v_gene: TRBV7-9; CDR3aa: SGGAERTGELF
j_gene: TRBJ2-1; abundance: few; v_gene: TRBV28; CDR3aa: ASSLQASSYNEQF
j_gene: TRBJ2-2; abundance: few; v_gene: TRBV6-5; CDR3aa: ASRPGQGASGELF
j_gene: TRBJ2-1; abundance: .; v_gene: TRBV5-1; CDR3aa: ASRGNSAYNEQF
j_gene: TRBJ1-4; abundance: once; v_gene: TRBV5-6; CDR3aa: ASSLVWVGEFNEKLF
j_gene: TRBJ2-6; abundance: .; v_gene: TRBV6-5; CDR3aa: ASSRNGANVLT
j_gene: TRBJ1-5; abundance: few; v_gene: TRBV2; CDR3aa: ASSPLGGQPQH
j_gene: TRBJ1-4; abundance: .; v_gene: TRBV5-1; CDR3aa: ASSLDRGGSNEKLF
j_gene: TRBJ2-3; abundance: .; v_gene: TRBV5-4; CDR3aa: ASSPGQRTDTQY
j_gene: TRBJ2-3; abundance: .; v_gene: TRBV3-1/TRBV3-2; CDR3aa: ASSQGPPGTSRTDTQY
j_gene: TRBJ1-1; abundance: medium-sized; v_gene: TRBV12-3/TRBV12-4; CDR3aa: ASSGDIPTEAF
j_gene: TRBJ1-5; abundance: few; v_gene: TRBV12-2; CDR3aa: ASRSPGRDGNSNQPQH
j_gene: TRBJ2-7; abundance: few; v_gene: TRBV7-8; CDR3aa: ASSFGQASYEQY